Each of the 22 T cell receptor beta chains below was sequenced from the same sample in a study of response to subunit inactivated influenza vaccine listed by TCRdb under 2018. Libraries were made using RT-PCR. The listed sequencing device is Illumina HiSeq 2500. The raw public reads went through TCRdb reprocessing: fastp at Q25, MiXCR clone calling, in-frame beta chains kept. Every entry covers one CDR3 protein and lists the most common genes and DNA from its rows. The sample table contains around 750,000 distinct CDR3 sequences; only one count was recorded for around 20% of them. The ten largest account for 10% of the sample. The input for sequencing was PBMCs from blood, taken 5 days after vaccination. These receptors came from a man aged 45-65 years who received an inactivated influenza vaccine. Donor details come from another sample of the same person, matched by shared clones.

The rearrangement joins TRBV29-1 to TRBJ2-7, with D perhaps TRBD2 (5 bases). The CDR3 runs 12 residues. Trimming left V 4 bases short and J 6 bases short, with 13 bases between. Germline V gene data show CDR1 as SQVTM and CDR2 as ANQGSEA. CDR3 sequence (DNA): TGCAGCGTTGTGCGAGGGTTGCGCGAGCAGTACTTC. Protein sequence: CSVVRGLREQYF.

The J gene is TRBJ2-2, the V gene TRBV12-3 or TRBV12-4; 9 bases agree with TRBD1. V gave up 6 bases and J gave up 0 bases; unmatched junction bases: 5. This CDR3 is built from 16 residues. The CDR3 loop reads CASRPRTGANTGELFF. The CDR3 bases are TGTGCCAGCAGACCCAGGACAGGGGCGAACACCGGGGAGCTGTTTTTT.

The chain is built from TRBV7-2 and TRBJ2-4; the D gene is possibly TRBD1 (5 bases). The CDR3 contains 15 residues. CDR1 is SGHTA and CDR2 is FQGNSA in the germline V gene. V was trimmed by 3 bases and J by 8 bases, leaving 17 bases between them. The CDR3 sequence is CASSLGGAWGDIQYF. The CDR3 DNA sequence: TGTGCCAGCAGCTTGGGTGGGGCCTGGGGTGACATTCAGTACTTC. Filled out from reference TRBV7-2 and TRBJ2-4, the complete variable domain reads GAGVSQSPSNKVTEKGKDVELRCDPISGHTALYWYRQSLGQGLEFLIYFQGNSAPDKSGLPSDRFSAERTGGSVSTLTIQRTQQEDSAVYLCASSLGGAWGDIQYFGAGTRLSVL.

The rearrangement uses TRBV11-2 and TRBJ2-2; 8 bases map to TRBD1. This CDR3 has 17 amino acids. In germline, CDR1 is SGHAT, CDR2 FQNNGV. V lost 4 bases, J lost 2 bases, and 9 bases stayed unmatched. The CDR3, as DNA: TGTGCCAGCAGCTGGCCGACACAGGGGGGAAACACCGGGGAGCTGTTTTTT. Amino acids: CASSWPTQGGNTGELFF.

This chain uses TRBV4-1 with TRBJ2-1; 7 nucleotides line up with TRBD2. The length of the CDR3 is 20 residues. The junction had 16 bases not matched to a gene; V was cut back by 0 bases and J by 2 bases. Germline CDR1 reads MGHRA; CDR2 reads YSYEKL. In DNA form, the CDR3 reads TGCGCCAGCAGCCAAGACCCCCTTAGGCTGGCGGGAGACGCCTACAATGAGCAGTTCTTC. This translates into CASSQDPLRLAGDAYNEQFF.

This clonotype was counted between two and nine times. The rearrangement links TRBV4-1 to TRBJ1-1, with a weak D call TRBD1 (5 bases). V was clipped by 0 bases and J by 2 bases, with 10 bases between them. The CDR3 is 15 residues long. Germline V lookup: CDR1 MGHRA, CDR2 YSYEKL. This chain's CDR3 is CASSQDKQGNTEAFF. DNA of the CDR3: TGCGCCAGCAGCCAAGATAAGCAGGGCAACACTGAAGCTTTCTTT.

This clonotype was seen at least ten times. This rearrangement joins TRBV6-1 to TRBJ2-6; no reliable D call. The CDR3 extends over 15 amino acids. CDR1 is MNHNS, CDR2 SASEGT, per germline. The V gene lost 3 bases and the J gene lost 0 bases, with 6 bases spanning the gap. The CDR3: CASSDRFSGANVLTF. In DNA form, the CDR3 reads TGTGCCAGCAGTGACAGGTTCTCTGGGGCCAACGTCCTGACTTTC.

This chain connects TRBV7-9 to TRBJ2-3; D call uncertain. Germline loops: CDR1 SEHNR, CDR2 FQNEAQ (reference sequence). This CDR3 contains 15 residues. V dropped 1 base and J dropped 2 bases, with 10 bases sitting between them. The DNA for the CDR3 is TGTGCCAGCAGCTTAGGAGAGTTAGTCACAGATACGCAGTATTTT. This translates into CASSLGELVTDTQYF.

This clonotype was seen ten or more times. The chain couples TRBV20-1 to TRBJ2-4; possible D gene TRBD1, 6 bases. Germline CDR1 is DFQATT and CDR2 is SNEGSKA (reference sequence). The CDR3 is made up of 16 amino acids. V was clipped by 0 bases and J by 8 bases, with 20 bases between them. CDR3 sequence: CSARDSLQGEKDIQYF. CDR3 nucleotide sequence: TGCAGTGCTAGAGATTCGTTACAGGGTGAAAAGGACATTCAGTACTTC.

This rearrangement joins TRBV5-6 to TRBJ1-1, with D possibly being TRBD1 (5 bases). V lost 4 bases to trimming and J lost 0 bases, with 10 bases between them. Looked up from germline, CDR1 is SGHDT and CDR2 is YYEEEE. CDR3 length equals 14 residues. CDR3: CASSTQGVNTEAFF. CDR3 nucleotide sequence: TGTGCCAGCAGCACTCAGGGTGTGAACACTGAAGCTTTCTTT.

This chain uses TRBV7-2 with TRBJ2-5; 9 nucleotides align to TRBD1. The length of the CDR3 is 14 residues. Germline V gene lookup returns CDR1 SGHTA and CDR2 FQGNSA. After removal of 4 bases from V and 4 bases from J, the junction contained 4 bases not matched to a gene. The CDR3 protein is CASSYRGPGETQYF. CDR3 nucleotides: TGTGCCAGCAGCTACAGGGGGCCGGGAGAGACCCAGTACTTC.

The chain is built from TRBV30 and TRBJ2-3; D uncertain. Germline CDR1 and CDR2: GTSNPN and SVGIG (reference sequence). Trimming left V 0 bases short and J 1 base short, with 5 bases between. The CDR3 length is 13 residues. The CDR3 nucleotides are TGTGCCTGGAGTGTATACGGCACAGATACGCAGTATTTT. Amino acid sequence: CAWSVYGTDTQYF.

This clonotype was recorded a few times. This sequence joins TRBV4-2 and TRBJ2-7; 8 nucleotides line up with TRBD2. Trimming at V came to 4 bases and at J to 6 bases, leaving 14 bases not matched to a gene. The CDR3 runs to 16 residues. The germline V gene has CDR1 LGHNA and CDR2 YNFKEQ. CDR3 sequence reads: CASSLVPGGGLGEQYF. The CDR3 nucleotides read TGTGCCAGCAGCCTCGTACCGGGAGGGGGGCTCGGCGAGCAGTACTTC.

This chain joins TRBV5-1 and TRBJ2-1, with 7 bases identical to TRBD1. Germline assignment: CDR1 SGHRS and CDR2 YFSETQ. The CDR3 is 16 amino acids. Trimming took 6 bases from V and 6 from J; bases not matched to a gene: 15. CDR3 sequence: CASTPDRADEGNEQFF. In DNA, the CDR3 is TGCGCCAGCACACCCGACAGGGCGGATGAAGGCAATGAGCAGTTCTTC.

V is TRBV27 and J is TRBJ2-7; D unclear. Trimming left V 8 bases short and J 2 bases short, with 13 bases between. The CDR3 is 13 amino acids. CDR1 is MNHEY, CDR2 SMNVEV, per germline (reference sequence). The CDR3 DNA is TGTGCCAGCGGAGTGGGTCCCCCCTACGAGCAGTACTTC. Translating it yields CASGVGPPYEQYF.

This clonotype occurred a few times. The chain carries TRBV6-1 and TRBJ2-5; D is ambiguous. V was trimmed by 2 bases and J by 5 bases, leaving 9 bases between them. The CDR3 is made up of 13 amino acids. Germline-derived CDR1 and CDR2 are MNHNS and SASEGT. As DNA, the CDR3 is TGTGCCAGCAGTGAAACGGAATGGGAGACCCAGTACTTC. This codes for CASSETEWETQYF.

The table lists this clonotype with a few counts. The J gene is TRBJ2-3, the V gene TRBV12-3 or TRBV12-4; 8 positions match TRBD2. J gave up 0 bases and V 5 bases, and 10 bases lay outside the gene matches. This CDR3 is 17 amino acids long. The CDR3 reads CASSKLAGGVSTDTQYF. The CDR3 DNA reads as TGTGCCAGCAGTAAGCTAGCGGGCGGGGTTAGCACAGATACGCAGTATTTT.

CDR3 nucleotide sequence: TGTGCCAGCAGCTTAGACGGGACAGGGCCCTACAATGAGCAGTTCTTC. Amino acids: CASSLDGTGPYNEQFF. The V and J genes are TRBV7-2 and TRBJ2-1; TRBD1 matches at 9 bases. Losses at the gene ends were 1 base for V and 2 bases for J; bases not matched to a gene: 3. This CDR3 is built from 16 residues. CDR1 and CDR2 from the germline V gene are SGHTA and FQGNSA.

This clonotype has just a few counts. This chain links TRBV12-3 or TRBV12-4 with TRBJ2-7; 7 bases are a match to TRBD2. J gave up 3 bases and V 6 bases, and 5 bases lay outside the gene matches. The CDR3 consists of 13 residues. The CDR3 DNA is TGTGCCAGCAGGGTAGCGGGTGTCTACGAGCAGTACTTC. Its protein product is CASRVAGVYEQYF.

The V gene is TRBV20-1, the J gene TRBJ2-7; D could derive from TRBD1 or TRBD2 (5 bases each). V gave up 1 base and J gave up 9 bases, with 10 bases separating them. There are 11 residues in the CDR3. Germline lookup yields CDR1 DFQATT and CDR2 SNEGSKA (reference sequence). In DNA form, the CDR3 reads TGCAGTGCTAGAGGGGACCAGGGGCAGTACTTC. It translates to CSARGDQGQYF.

This clonotype was observed a handful of times. The gene calls are TRBV12-3 or TRBV12-4 and TRBJ2-7, with D maybe TRBD1 (5 bases). V was pared by 2 bases and J by 3 bases, with 8 bases between. The CDR3 runs 13 residues. CDR3 DNA sequence: TGTGCCAGCAGTTTACACAGGAGCTACGAGCAGTACTTC. Translating it yields CASSLHRSYEQYF.

The table lists this clonotype with a few counts. V and J are TRBV10-3 and TRBJ2-7; 9 nucleotides agree with TRBD1. After removal of 4 bases from V and 5 bases from J, the junction contained 9 bases not matched to a gene. This CDR3 has 15 amino acids. Germline CDR1 reads ENHRY; CDR2 reads SYGVKD. The CDR3, as DNA: TGTGCCATCAGTGGGCGGGGACAGGGATTCCACGAGCAGTACTTC. Translating it yields CAISGRGQGFHEQYF.